This T cell receptor beta chain was recorded in a study of blood T cell repertoires in COVID-19 (dated by TCRdb to the early 2020s). At the level of the whole study: Samples from collaborators originated in the United States, Italy and Spain and spanned both the acute and convalescent phases of COVID-19. The material from the prospective study consisted of cDNA or gDNA derived from T cells, B-cell-depleted T cells, or PBMCs. Deeply sampled blood TCRbeta repertoires from subjects exposed to, actively infected with, or recovered from COVID-19 were included in the dataset. A freely available public database, intended as a resource for researchers studying the immune response to SARS-CoV-2, is where the repertoires were released. Samples were obtained from the ongoing ImmuneRACE study (first 160 participants) and from 1,254 subjects provided by 6 global collaborators. A de-identified subject ID, COVID-19 status, age in years and sex were almost always included in the sample metadata. Where available, HLA class I and class II types were obtained from metadata supplied by the sample provider rather than from assay-based typing. Study-wide findings and limitations: Clinical and demographic metadata were provided uncurated, with the amount varying by source and participant.

TCRbeta CDR3 regions were amplified from genomic DNA by means of the immunoSEQ Assay, a bias-controlled multiplex PCR. The source study handled its data this way. Within the assay, amplification of reference gene primers was used to estimate how many nucleated cells each sample contained. Sequence reads were collapsed and filtered to measure the absolute abundance of every unique TCRbeta CDR3 rearrangement. For each sample, productive Simpson clonality was calculated by taking the square root of Simpson's diversity index across productive rearrangements. This is the immuneACCESS table as TCRdb keeps it, with only in-frame sequences that have V and J called. A part of the clones is gone; compared with another copy, unresolved V genes explain less than half, and the rest is unexplained. V, J and clone size were drawn from that table, and D and trimming were deduced from the DNA. Within this sample are over 55,000 clones, with over 80% of them counted one time only. 5.2% of the sample goes to the ten largest clones.

Regarding this clone: Its binding antigen is unknown. No qualities accompany the bases; no much larger clone lies one base away.

Each collaborating institution followed its own protocols to collect whole blood in K2EDTA tubes. For TCRbeta analysis, collaborators shipped samples in one of three forms: frozen whole blood, isolated PBMCs, or DNA extracted from either of those sample types. The sequencing sample was made of peripheral blood. The receptor comes from a man aged 50 or older with active COVID-19.

CDR3 loop: CASSPRAPADNSPLHF. The nucleotides are TGTGCCAGCTCACCACGAGCGCCTGCTGATAATTCACCCCTCCACTTT. The chain uses TRBV18 and TRBJ1-6, with no reliable assignment of the D segment. CDR3 length: 16 amino acids, cysteine to phenylalanine. CDR3 DNA is the only sequence kept; it has 48 bases, read in frame from the first base. As encoded in the germline V gene, CDR1 is KGHSH while CDR2 is LQKENI. V is pared back by 1 base and J by 5 bases, with 12 bases lying between the germline termini.